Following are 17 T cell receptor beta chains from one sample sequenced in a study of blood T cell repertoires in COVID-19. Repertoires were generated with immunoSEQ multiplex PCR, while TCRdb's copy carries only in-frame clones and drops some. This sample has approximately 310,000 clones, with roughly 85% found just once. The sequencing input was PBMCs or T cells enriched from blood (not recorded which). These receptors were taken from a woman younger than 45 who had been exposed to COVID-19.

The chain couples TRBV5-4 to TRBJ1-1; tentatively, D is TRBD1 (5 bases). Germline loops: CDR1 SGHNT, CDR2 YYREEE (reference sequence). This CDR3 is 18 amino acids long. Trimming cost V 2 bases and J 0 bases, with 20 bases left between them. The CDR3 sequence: CASSFIPGWDSLNTEAFF. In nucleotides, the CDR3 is TGTGCCAGCAGCTTTATCCCAGGGTGGGATAGTTTGAACACTGAAGCTTTCTTT. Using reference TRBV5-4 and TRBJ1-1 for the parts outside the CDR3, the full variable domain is ETGVTQSPTHLIKTRGQQVTLRCSSQSGHNTVSWYQQALGQGPQFIFQYYREEENGRGNFPPRFSGLQFPNYSSELNVNALELDDSALYLCASSFIPGWDSLNTEAFFGQGTRLTVV.

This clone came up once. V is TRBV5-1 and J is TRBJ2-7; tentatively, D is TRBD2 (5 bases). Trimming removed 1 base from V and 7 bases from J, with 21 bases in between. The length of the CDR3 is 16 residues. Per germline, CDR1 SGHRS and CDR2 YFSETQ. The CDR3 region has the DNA TGCGCCAGCAGCTTGCGAGAGAGTAGGTCTTCGGGGGAGCAGTACTTC. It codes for CASSLRESRSSGEQYF.

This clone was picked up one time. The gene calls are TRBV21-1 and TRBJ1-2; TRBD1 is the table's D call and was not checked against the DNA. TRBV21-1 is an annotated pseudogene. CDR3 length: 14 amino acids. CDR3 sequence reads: CARADRRFNYGYTF. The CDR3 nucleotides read TGTGCCAGAGCAGACAGGAGATTTAACTATGGCTACACCTTC.

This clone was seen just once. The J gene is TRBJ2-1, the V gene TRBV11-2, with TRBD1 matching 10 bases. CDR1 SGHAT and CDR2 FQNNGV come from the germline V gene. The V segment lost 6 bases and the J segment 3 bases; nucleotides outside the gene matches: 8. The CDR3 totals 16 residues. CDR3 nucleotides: TGTGCCAGCAGATACGGGACAGGGGTTAACTACAATGAGCAGTTCTTC. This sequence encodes CASRYGTGVNYNEQFF.

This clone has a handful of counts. CDR3 sequence (DNA): TGTGCCAGCAGCTTTAGCGGGGGGCCGGAAGAGCAGTACTTC. It encodes CASSFSGGPEEQYF. V is TRBV13 and J is TRBJ2-7; 10 bases match TRBD2. With V trimmed by 3 bases and J by 7 bases, 6 bases remained unmatched. Germline V lookup: CDR1 PRHDT, CDR2 FYEKMQ (reference sequence). This CDR3 is built from 14 residues. The full variable domain, rest sourced from reference TRBV13 and TRBJ2-7, is AAGVIQSPRHLIKEKRETATLKCYPIPRHDTVYWYQQGPGQDPQFLISFYEKMQSDKGSIPDRFSAQQFSDYHSELNMSSLELGDSALYFCASSFSGGPEEQYFGPGTRLTVT.

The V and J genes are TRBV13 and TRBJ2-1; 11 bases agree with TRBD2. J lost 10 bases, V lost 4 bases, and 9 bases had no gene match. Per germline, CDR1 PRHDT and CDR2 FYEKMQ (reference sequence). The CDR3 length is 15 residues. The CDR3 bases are TGTGCCAGCAGCTCTACTAGCGGGAGTGTACGGGAGCAGTTCTTC. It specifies CASSSTSGSVREQFF.

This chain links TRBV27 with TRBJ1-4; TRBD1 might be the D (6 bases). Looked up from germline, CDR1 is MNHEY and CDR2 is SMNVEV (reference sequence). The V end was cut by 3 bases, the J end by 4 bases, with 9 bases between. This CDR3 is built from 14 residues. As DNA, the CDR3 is TGTGCCAGCAGTTTCGGACAGTTTAATGAAAAACTGTTTTTT. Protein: CASSFGQFNEKLFF.

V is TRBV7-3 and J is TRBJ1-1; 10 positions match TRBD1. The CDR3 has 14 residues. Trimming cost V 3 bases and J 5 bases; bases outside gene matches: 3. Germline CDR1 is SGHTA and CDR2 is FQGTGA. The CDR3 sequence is CASSLDRGRTEAFF. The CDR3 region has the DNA TGTGCCAGCAGCTTGGACAGGGGGAGGACTGAAGCTTTCTTT.

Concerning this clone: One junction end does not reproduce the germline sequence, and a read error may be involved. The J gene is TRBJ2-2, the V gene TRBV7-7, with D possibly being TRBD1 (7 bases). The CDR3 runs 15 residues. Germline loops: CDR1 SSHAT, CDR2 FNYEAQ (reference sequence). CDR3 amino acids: CASSLGGTATGELFF. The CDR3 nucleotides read TGTGCTAGCAGCTTAGGGGGGACAGCCACCGGGGAGCTGTTTTTT.

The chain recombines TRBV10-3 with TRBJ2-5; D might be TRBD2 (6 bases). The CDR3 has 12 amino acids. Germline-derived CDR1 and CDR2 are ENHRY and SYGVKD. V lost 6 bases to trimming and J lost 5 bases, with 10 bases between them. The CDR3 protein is CAISPEGETQYF. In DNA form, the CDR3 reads TGTGCCATCAGCCCGGAGGGGGAGACCCAGTACTTC.

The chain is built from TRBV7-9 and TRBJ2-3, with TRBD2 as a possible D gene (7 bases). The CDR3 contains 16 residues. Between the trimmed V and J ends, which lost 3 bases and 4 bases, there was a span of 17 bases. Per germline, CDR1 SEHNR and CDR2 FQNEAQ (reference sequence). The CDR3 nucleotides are TGTGCCAGCAGCTTCCCTTCGAGGGGGGGGCCAGATACGCAGTATTTT. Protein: CASSFPSRGGPDTQYF.

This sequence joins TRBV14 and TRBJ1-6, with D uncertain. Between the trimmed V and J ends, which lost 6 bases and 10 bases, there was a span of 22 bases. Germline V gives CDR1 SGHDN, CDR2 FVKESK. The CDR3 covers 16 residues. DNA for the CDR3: TGTGCCAGCAGACTAAGCTCGGGAAGAGAAGGGTCACCCCTCCACTTT. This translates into CASRLSSGREGSPLHF.

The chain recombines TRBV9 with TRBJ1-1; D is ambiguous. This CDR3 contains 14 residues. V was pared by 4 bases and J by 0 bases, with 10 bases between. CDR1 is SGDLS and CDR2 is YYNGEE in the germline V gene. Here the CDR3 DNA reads TGTGCCAGCAGCCCATCGGTATTGAACACTGAAGCTTTCTTT. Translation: CASSPSVLNTEAFF.

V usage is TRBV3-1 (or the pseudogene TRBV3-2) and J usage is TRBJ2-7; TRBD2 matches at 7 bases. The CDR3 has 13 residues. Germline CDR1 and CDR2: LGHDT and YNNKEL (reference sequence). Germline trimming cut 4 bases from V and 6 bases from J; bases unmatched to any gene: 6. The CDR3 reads CASSPRLAGEQYF. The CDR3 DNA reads TGTGCCAGCAGCCCGCGACTAGCAGGCGAGCAGTACTTC.

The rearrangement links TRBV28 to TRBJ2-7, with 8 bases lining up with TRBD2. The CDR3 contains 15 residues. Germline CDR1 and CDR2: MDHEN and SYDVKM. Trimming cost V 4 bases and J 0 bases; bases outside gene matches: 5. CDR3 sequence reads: CASSSPAGGSYEQYF. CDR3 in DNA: TGTGCCAGCAGTTCCCCCGCGGGAGGCTCCTACGAGCAGTACTTC.

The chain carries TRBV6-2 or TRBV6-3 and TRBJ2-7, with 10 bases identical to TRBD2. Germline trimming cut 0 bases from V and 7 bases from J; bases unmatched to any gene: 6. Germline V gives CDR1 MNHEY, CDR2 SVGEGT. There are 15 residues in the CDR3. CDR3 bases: TGTGCCAGCAGTTACTCCAGCGGGGGGGCTCGGGAGCAGTACTTC. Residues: CASSYSSGGAREQYF.

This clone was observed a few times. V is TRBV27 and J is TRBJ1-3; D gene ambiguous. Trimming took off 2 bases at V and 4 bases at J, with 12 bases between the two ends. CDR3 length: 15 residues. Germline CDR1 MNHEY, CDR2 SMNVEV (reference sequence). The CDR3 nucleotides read TGTGCCAGCAGTTTAACGAGTTCGCGAGGAAACACCATATATTTT. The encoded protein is CASSLTSSRGNTIYF.